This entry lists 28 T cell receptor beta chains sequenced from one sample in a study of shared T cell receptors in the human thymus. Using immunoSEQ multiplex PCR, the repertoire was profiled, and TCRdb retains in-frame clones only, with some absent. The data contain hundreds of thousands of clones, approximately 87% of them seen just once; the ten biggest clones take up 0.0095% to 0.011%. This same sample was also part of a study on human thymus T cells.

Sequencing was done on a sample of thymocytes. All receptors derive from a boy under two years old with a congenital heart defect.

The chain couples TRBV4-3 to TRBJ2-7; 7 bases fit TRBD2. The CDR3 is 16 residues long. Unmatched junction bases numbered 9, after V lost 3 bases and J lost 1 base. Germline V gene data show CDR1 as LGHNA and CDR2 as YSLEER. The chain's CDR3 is CASSQRLAAGSYEQYF. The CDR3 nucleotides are TGCGCCAGCAGCCAGCGACTAGCCGCAGGTTCCTACGAGCAGTACTTC.

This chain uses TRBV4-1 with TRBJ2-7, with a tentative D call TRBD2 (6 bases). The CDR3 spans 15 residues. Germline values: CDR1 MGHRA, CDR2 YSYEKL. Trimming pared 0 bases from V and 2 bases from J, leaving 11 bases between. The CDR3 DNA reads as TGCGCCAGCAGCCAAGAATTGGGACTTACCTACGAGCAGTACTTC. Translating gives CASSQELGLTYEQYF.

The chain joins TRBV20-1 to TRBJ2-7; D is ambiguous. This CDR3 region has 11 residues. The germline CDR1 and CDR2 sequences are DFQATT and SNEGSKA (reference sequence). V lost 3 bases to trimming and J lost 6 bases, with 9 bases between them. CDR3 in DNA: TGCAGTGCTAGCACACGTGTCGAGCAGTACTTC. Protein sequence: CSASTRVEQYF.

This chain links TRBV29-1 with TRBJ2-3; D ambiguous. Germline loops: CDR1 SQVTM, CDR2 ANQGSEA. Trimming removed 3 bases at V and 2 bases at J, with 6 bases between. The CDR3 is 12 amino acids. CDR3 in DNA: TGCAGCGTTGACAAACACACAGATACGCAGTATTTT. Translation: CSVDKHTDTQYF.

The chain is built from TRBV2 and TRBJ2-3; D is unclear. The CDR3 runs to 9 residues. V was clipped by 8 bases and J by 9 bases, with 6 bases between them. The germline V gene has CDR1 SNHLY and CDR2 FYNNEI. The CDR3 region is CASPQTQYF. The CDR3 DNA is TGTGCCAGCCCCCAGACGCAGTATTTT.

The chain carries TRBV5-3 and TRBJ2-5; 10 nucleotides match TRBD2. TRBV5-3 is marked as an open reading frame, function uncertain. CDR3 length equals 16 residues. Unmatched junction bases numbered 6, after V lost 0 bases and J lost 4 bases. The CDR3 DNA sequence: TGTGCCAGAAGCTTGGCCCCCAGCGGGAGGGTAGAGACCCAGTACTTC. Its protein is CARSLAPSGRVETQYF.

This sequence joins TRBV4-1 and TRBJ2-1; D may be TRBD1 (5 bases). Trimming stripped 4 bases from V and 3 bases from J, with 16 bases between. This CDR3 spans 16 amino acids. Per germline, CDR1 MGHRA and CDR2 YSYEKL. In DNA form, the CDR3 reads TGCGCCAGCAGCCGGCCAGGGCCTCGTAGCTACAATGAGCAGTTCTTC. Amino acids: CASSRPGPRSYNEQFF.

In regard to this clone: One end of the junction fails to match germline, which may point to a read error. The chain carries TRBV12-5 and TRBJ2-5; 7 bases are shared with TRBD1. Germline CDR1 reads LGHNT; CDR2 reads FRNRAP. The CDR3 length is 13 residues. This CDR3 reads CASVLGPGGTQYF. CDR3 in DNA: TGTGCTAGTGTTTTGGGCCCAGGGGGGACCCAGTACTTC.

CDR3 sequence reads: CASSGGLSHYEQYF. The CDR3 DNA is TGCGCCAGCAGCGGGGGCCTTTCCCACTACGAGCAGTACTTC. The chain links TRBV5-1 to TRBJ2-7; a possible D gene is TRBD1 (6 bases). This CDR3 has 14 amino acids. The V end was cut by 4 bases, the J end by 3 bases, with 14 bases between. CDR1 is SGHRS and CDR2 is YFSETQ in the germline V gene.

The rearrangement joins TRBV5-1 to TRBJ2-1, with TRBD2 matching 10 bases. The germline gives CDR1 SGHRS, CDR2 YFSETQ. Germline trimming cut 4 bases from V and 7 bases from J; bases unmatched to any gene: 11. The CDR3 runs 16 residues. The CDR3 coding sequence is TGCGCCAGCAGCCAGAGCAGGCTAGCGGGGGTTAATGAGCAGTTCTTC. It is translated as CASSQSRLAGVNEQFF.

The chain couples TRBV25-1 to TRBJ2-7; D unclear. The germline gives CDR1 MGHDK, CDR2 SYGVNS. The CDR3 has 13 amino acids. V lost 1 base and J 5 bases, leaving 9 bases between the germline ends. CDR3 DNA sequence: TGTGCCAGCAGTGAATCGTGGGCAGACGAGCAGTACTTC. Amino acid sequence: CASSESWADEQYF.

CDR3 protein: CASSLSQGGPNEKLFF. The CDR3 DNA sequence: TGTGCCAGCAGTTTGTCACAGGGGGGCCCTAATGAAAAACTGTTTTTT. V is TRBV28 and J is TRBJ1-4, with 8 bases matching TRBD1. Germline lookup yields CDR1 MDHEN and CDR2 SYDVKM. This CDR3 comprises 16 residues. V shed 3 bases and J 3 bases; nucleotides not matched to a gene: 6.

The CDR3 DNA follows: TGTGCCAGCAGCTTAGATCCCCGACTAGCATCTCCGTACAATGAGCAGTTCTTC. Its translation is CASSLDPRLASPYNEQFF. The rearrangement uses TRBV11-3 and TRBJ2-1, with 7 bases fitting TRBD2. This CDR3 region has 18 residues. Unmatched junction bases numbered 12, after V lost 0 bases and J lost 4 bases. Germline lookup yields CDR1 SGHNT and CDR2 YENEEA. Full variable domain (remainder filled in from reference TRBV11-3 and TRBJ2-1): EAGVVQSPRYKIIEKKQPVAFWCNPISGHNTLYWYLQNLGQGPELLIRYENEEAVDDSQLPKDRFSAERLKGVDSTLKIQPAELGDSAVYLCASSLDPRLASPYNEQFFGPGTRLTVL.

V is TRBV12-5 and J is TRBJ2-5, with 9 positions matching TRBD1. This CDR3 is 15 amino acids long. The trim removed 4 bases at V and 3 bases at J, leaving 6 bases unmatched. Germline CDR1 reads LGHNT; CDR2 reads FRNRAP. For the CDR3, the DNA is TGTGCTAGTGGTTCGCACAGGGGGCGTAAAGAGACCCAGTACTTC. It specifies CASGSHRGRKETQYF. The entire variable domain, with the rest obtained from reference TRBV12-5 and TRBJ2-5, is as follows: DARVTQTPRHKVTEMGQEVTMRCQPILGHNTVFWYRQTMMQGLELLAYFRNRAPLDDSGMPKDRFSAEMPDATLATLKIQPSEPRDSAVYFCASGSHRGRKETQYFGPGTRLLVL.

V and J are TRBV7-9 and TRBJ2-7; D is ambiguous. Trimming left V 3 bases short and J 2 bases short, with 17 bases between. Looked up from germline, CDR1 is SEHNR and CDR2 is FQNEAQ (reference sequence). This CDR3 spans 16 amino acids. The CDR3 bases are TGTGCCAGCAGCTTCGGAGTCCCTAACGAACCCTACGAGCAGTACTTC. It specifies CASSFGVPNEPYEQYF.

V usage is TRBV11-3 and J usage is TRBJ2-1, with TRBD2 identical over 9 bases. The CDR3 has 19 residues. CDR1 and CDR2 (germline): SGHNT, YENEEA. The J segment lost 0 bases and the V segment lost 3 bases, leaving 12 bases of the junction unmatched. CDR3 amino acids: CASSFQLAGEYSSYNEQFF. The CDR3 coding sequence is TGTGCCAGCAGCTTTCAACTAGCGGGTGAATATAGCTCCTACAATGAGCAGTTCTTC.

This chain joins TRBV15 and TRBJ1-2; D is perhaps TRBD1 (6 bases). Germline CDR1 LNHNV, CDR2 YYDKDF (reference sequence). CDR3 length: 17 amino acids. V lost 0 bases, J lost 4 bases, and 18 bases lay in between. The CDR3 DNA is TGTGCCACCAGCAGAGATAGAGGGGACACTAGGGCCTATGGCTACACCTTC. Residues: CATSRDRGDTRAYGYTF.

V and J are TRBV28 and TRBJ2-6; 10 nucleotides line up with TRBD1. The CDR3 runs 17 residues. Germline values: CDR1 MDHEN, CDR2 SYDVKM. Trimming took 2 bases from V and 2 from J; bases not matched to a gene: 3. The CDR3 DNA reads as TGTGCCAGCAGTTTAAAAGGGACAGGGGCTGGGGCCAACGTCCTGACTTTC. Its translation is CASSLKGTGAGANVLTF.

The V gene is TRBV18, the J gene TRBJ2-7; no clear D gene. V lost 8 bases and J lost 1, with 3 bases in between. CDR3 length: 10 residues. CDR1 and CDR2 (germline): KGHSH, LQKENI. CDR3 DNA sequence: TGTGCCAGCCCGTCCTACGAGCAGTACTTC. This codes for CASPSYEQYF.

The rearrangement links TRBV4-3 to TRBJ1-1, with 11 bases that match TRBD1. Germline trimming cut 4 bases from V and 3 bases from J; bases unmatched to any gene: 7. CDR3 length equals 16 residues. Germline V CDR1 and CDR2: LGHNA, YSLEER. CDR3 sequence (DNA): TGCGCCAGCAGCCTCGGACAGGGGGCTTGGGACACTGAAGCTTTCTTT. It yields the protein CASSLGQGAWDTEAFF.

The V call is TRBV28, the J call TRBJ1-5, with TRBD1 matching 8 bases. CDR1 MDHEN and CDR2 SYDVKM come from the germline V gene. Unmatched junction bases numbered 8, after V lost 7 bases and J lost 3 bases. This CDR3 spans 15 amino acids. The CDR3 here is CASTWTGLLNQPQHF. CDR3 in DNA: TGTGCCAGCACCTGGACAGGGCTACTCAATCAGCCCCAGCATTTT.

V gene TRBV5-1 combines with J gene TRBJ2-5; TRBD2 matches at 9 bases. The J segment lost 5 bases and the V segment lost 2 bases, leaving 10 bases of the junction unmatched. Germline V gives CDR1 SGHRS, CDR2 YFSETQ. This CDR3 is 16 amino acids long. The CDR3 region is CASSFGKREVGETQYF. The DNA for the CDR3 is TGCGCCAGCAGCTTCGGTAAGCGGGAGGTCGGCGAGACCCAGTACTTC.

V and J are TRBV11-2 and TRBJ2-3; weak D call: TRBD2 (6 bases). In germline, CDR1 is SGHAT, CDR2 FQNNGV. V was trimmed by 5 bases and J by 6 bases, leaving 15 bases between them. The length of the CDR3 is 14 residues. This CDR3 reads CASSPRLGGDTQYF. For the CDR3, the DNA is TGTGCCAGCAGCCCACGACTAGGTGGGGATACGCAGTATTTT.

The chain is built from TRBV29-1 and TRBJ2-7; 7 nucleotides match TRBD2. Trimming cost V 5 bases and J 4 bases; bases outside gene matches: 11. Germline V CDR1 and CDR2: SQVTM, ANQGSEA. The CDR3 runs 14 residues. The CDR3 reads CSVRPASGIYEQYF. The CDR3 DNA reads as TGCAGCGTTCGTCCGGCTAGCGGTATATACGAGCAGTACTTC.

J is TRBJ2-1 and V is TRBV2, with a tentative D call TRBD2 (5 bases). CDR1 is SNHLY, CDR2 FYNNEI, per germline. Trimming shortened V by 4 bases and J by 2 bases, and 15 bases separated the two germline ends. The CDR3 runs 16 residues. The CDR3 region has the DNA TGTGCCAGCAGTGGGAGTACCGGAGGCCCCTACAATGAGCAGTTCTTC. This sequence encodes CASSGSTGGPYNEQFF.

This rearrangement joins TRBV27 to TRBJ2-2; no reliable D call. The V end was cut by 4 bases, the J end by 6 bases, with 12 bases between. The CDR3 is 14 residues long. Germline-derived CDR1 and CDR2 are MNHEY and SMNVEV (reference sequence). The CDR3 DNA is TGTGCCAGCAGTTCCCCCGAGCGCCCCGGGGAGCTGTTTTTT. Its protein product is CASSSPERPGELFF.

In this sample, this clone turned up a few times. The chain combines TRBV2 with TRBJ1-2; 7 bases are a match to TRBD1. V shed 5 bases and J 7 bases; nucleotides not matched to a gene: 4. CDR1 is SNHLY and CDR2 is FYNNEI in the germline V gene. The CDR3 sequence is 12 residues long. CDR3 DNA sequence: TGTGCCAGCAGTCGGACAGGATCTGGCTACACCTTC. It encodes CASSRTGSGYTF.

CDR3 loop: CASSIRDSTLPGTEAFF. CDR3 nucleotide sequence: TGTGCCAGTAGTATCCGGGACAGCACCCTACCGGGCACTGAAGCTTTCTTT. The chain carries TRBV19 and TRBJ1-1; 7 positions agree with TRBD1. The CDR3 covers 17 residues. Germline trimming cut 3 bases from V and 4 bases from J; bases unmatched to any gene: 14. Germline CDR1 reads LNHDA; CDR2 reads SQIVND (reference sequence).